These 12 T cell receptor beta chains were all obtained from the same sample, sequenced in a study of shared clonotypes between healthy human individuals. The repertoire was sequenced with immunoSEQ multiplex PCR; TCRdb's copy has only in-frame clones and lacks some. The sample gives about 1.1 million clones, roughly 74% of which show up once; roughly 0.62% is in the top ten. Sequenced material: memory CD4+ T cells from PBMCs. Subset: CD45RA-negative fraction. Every receptor here comes from a man in his late teens or twenties in good health. Some clones in this sample may be carry-over from other donors' samples.

The chain joins TRBV11-2 to TRBJ2-3; 9 bases fit TRBD1. V lost 1 base and J lost 6; bases outside the gene matches: 11. The CDR3 is 17 residues long. The V gene's germline CDR1 is SGHAT and CDR2 FQNNGV. CDR3: CASSLGTLQGATDTQYF. Written as DNA, the CDR3 is TGTGCCAGCAGCTTAGGAACCCTACAGGGGGCAACGGATACGCAGTATTTT.

The chain uses TRBV9 and TRBJ2-7; D tentatively reads TRBD1 or TRBD2 (5 bases each). V was clipped by 4 bases and J by 2 bases, with 19 bases between them. Germline CDR1 is SGDLS and CDR2 is YYNGEE. This CDR3 is 16 amino acids long. The CDR3 coding sequence is TGTGCCAGCAGCCCCTGGGGGAGACGGACCCCCTACGAGCAGTACTTC. Protein sequence: CASSPWGRRTPYEQYF.

This clone was seen only once. V gene TRBV10-3 combines with J gene TRBJ2-1; D remains ambiguous. CDR3 length: 13 amino acids. Germline V gene lookup returns CDR1 ENHRY and CDR2 SYGVKD. The germline V and J ends were trimmed by 6 bases and 8 bases, with 14 bases remaining between them. The CDR3 coding sequence is TGTGCCATCAGGGATGGGGTTGGCGATGAGCAGTTCTTC. The encoded protein is CAIRDGVGDEQFF.

This clone was counted once. The chain recombines TRBV6-5 with TRBJ1-2, with TRBD1 matching over 8 bases. Germline loops: CDR1 MNHEY, CDR2 SVGAGI. CDR3 length: 13 amino acids. V lost 6 bases to trimming and J lost 5 bases; unmatched junction nucleotides: 5. CDR3 sequence reads: CASRTGDGYGYTF. In DNA, the CDR3 is TGTGCCAGCAGGACAGGGGACGGTTATGGCTACACCTTC.

The gene calls are TRBV2 and TRBJ2-3; 11 bases are a match to TRBD2. The CDR3 is 17 residues long. Germline-derived CDR1 and CDR2 are SNHLY and FYNNEI. V shed 8 bases, J shed 3 bases, and the junction held 13 bases outside the gene matches. The CDR3: CASELAGGLSPTDTQYF. The CDR3 DNA follows: TGTGCCAGCGAGTTAGCGGGAGGGCTCTCCCCAACAGATACGCAGTATTTT.

The rearrangement links TRBV5-1 to TRBJ2-3; 8 bases map to TRBD1. The ends lost 1 base at V and 4 bases at J; junction bases unmatched: 5. CDR1 and CDR2 (germline): SGHRS, YFSETQ. There are 15 residues in the CDR3. The CDR3 spells CASSLFAQGADTQYF. The CDR3 coding sequence is TGCGCCAGCAGCTTGTTTGCACAGGGGGCAGATACGCAGTATTTT.

This rearrangement joins TRBV9 to TRBJ2-3; D gene unclear. Trimming shortened V by 1 base and J by 4 bases, and 4 bases separated the two germline ends. Germline V gene data show CDR1 as SGDLS and CDR2 as YYNGEE. CDR3 size: 12 residues. The CDR3 bases are TGTGCCAGCAGCGTAACCGCAGATACGCAGTATTTT. It yields the protein CASSVTADTQYF.

V is TRBV6-1 and J is TRBJ1-1; unclear D gene. The germline gives CDR1 MNHNS, CDR2 SASEGT. V dropped 6 bases and J dropped 5 bases, with 16 bases sitting between them. The CDR3 is 14 amino acids. CDR3 nucleotide sequence: TGTGCCAGCAGCTTACTCCGGATGGGGACTGAAGCTTTCTTT. This translates into CASSLLRMGTEAFF.

This clone has ten or more counts. The gene calls are TRBV19 and TRBJ2-3; 14 positions match TRBD2. The CDR3 is 16 amino acids. J was trimmed by 1 base and V by 4 bases; bases with no gene match: 1. CDR1 and CDR2 (germline): LNHDA, SQIVND (reference sequence). The CDR3 protein is CASSTGLAGGTDTQYF. As DNA, the CDR3 is TGTGCCAGTAGTACGGGACTAGCGGGGGGCACAGATACGCAGTATTTT.

The chain links TRBV9 to TRBJ2-2; D remains ambiguous. This CDR3 spans 14 amino acids. V was shortened by 4 bases and J by 6 bases, with 13 bases between the two germline ends. Per germline, CDR1 SGDLS and CDR2 YYNGEE. CDR3 DNA: TGTGCCAGCAGCTCGCCGATCGAGGCCGGGGAGCTGTTTTTT. This encodes CASSSPIEAGELFF.

The chain links TRBV5-1 to TRBJ2-7, with D unresolved. With 0 bases removed from V and 9 bases from J, the gap between germline ends came to 10 bases. Germline-derived CDR1 and CDR2 are SGHRS and YFSETQ. The CDR3 has 12 residues. The DNA of the CDR3 is TGCGCCAGCAGCTTGGAGGGCGCGCCGCAGTACTTC. Translating gives CASSLEGAPQYF.

This clone has only a few counts. CDR3 coding DNA: TGTGCCAGCAGCTTTTCGTTCACAGATACGCAGTATTTT. Its translation: CASSFSFTDTQYF. The V call is TRBV11-2, the J call TRBJ2-3; D remains unclear. V lost 3 bases and J 2 bases, leaving 6 bases between the germline ends. The CDR3 totals 13 residues. Germline V gene lookup returns CDR1 SGHAT and CDR2 FQNNGV.